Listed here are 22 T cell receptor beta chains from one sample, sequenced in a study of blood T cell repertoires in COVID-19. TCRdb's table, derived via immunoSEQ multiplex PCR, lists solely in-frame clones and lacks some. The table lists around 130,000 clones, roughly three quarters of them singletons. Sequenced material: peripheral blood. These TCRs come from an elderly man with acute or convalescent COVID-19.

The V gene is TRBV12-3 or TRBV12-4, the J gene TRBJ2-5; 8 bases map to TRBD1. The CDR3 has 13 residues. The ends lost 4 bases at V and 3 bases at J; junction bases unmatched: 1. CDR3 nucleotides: TGTGCCAGCAGTTGGACAGGGAAAGAGACCCAGTACTTC. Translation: CASSWTGKETQYF.

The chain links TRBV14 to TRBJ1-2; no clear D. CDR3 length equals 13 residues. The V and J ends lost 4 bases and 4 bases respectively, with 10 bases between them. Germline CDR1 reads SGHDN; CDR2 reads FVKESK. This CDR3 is CASSRDGGYGYTF. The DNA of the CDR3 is TGTGCCAGCAGCCGAGACGGCGGCTATGGCTACACCTTC.

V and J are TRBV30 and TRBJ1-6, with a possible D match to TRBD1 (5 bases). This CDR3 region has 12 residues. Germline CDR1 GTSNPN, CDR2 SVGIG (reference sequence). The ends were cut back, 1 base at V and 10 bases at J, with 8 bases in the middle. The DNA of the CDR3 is TGTGCCTGGAGTGACCGGGGGTCACCCCTCCACTTT. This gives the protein CAWSDRGSPLHF. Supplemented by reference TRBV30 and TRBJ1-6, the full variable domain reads SQTIHQWPATLVQPVGSPLSLECTVEGTSNPNLYWYRQAAGRGLQLLFYSVGIGQISSEVPQNLSASRPQDRQFILSSKKLLLSDSGFYLCAWSDRGSPLHFGNGTRLTVT.

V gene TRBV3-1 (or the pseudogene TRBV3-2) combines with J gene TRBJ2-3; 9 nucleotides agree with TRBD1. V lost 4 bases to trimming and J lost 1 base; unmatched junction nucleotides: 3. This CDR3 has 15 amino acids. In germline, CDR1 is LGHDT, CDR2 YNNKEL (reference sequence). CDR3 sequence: CASSPWTGGTDTQYF. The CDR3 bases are TGTGCCAGCAGCCCTTGGACAGGGGGCACAGATACGCAGTATTTT.

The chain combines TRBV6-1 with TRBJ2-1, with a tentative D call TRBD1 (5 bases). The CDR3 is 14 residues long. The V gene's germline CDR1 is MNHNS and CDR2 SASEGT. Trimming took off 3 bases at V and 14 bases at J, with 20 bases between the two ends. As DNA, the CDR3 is TGTGCCAGCAGTGATATTGGGCAGGGTGACCCGAAGTTCTTC. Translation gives CASSDIGQGDPKFF.

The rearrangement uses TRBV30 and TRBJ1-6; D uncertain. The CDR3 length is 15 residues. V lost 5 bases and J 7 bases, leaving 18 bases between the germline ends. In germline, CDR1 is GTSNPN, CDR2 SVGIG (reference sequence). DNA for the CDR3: TGTGCCTGGCGATTACCACAGATAGTGAATTCACCCCTCCACTTT. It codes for CAWRLPQIVNSPLHF.

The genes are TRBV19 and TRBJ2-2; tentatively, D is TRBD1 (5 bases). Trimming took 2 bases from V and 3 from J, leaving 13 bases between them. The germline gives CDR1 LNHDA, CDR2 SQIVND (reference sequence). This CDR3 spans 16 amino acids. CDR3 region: CASSISQGFDTGELFF. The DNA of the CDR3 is TGTGCCAGTAGTATATCCCAGGGTTTTGACACCGGGGAGCTGTTTTTT.

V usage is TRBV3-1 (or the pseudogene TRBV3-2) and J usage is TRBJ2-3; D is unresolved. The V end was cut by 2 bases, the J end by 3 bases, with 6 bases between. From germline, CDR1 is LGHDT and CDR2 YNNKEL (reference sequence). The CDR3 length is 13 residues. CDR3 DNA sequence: TGTGCCAGCAGCCAACTCAGAACAGATACGCAGTATTTT. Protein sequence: CASSQLRTDTQYF.

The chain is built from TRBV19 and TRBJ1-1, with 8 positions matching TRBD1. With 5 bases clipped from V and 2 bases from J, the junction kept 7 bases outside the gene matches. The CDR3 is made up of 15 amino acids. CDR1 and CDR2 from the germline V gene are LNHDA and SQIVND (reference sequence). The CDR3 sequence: CASSLQGALNTEAFF. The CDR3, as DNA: TGTGCCAGTAGTCTGCAGGGGGCATTAAACACTGAAGCTTTCTTT.

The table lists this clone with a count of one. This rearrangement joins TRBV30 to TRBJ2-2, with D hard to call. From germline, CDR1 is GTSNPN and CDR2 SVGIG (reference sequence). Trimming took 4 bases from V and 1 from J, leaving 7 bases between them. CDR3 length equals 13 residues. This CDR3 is CAWKSENTGELFF. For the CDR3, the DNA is TGTGCCTGGAAGTCAGAGAACACCGGGGAGCTGTTTTTT.

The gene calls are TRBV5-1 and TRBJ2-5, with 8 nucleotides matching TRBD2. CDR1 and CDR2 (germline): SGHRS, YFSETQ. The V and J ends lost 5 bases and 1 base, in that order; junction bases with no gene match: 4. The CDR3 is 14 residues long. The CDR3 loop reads CASSSGELQETQYF. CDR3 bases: TGCGCCAGCAGTAGCGGGGAACTCCAAGAGACCCAGTACTTC.

CDR3 sequence (DNA): TGCAGCGTTGGGACGGGACAGGGGCCCGAGGCCCAGTACTTC. Protein: CSVGTGQGPEAQYF. This sequence joins TRBV29-1 and TRBJ2-5, with 10 bases lining up with TRBD1. The CDR3 is 14 residues long. From germline, CDR1 is SQVTM and CDR2 ANQGSEA. Trimming cost V 4 bases and J 9 bases; bases outside gene matches: 11.

The CDR3 region has the DNA TGCGCCAGCAGCGCTTCGCCCTCCGCCAGACAGAACACTGAAGCTTTCTTT. Translating gives CASSASPSARQNTEAFF. V gene TRBV5-1 combines with J gene TRBJ1-1; D not resolved. Germline V CDR1 and CDR2: SGHRS, YFSETQ. Trimming pared 4 bases from V and 1 base from J, leaving 20 bases between. The CDR3 is 17 amino acids.

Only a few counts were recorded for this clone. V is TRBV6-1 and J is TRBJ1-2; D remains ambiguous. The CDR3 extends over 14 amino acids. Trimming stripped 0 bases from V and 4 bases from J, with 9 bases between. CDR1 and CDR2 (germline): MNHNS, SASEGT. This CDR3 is CASSEAERTYGYTF. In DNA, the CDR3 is TGTGCCAGCAGTGAAGCTGAGAGAACCTATGGCTACACCTTC.

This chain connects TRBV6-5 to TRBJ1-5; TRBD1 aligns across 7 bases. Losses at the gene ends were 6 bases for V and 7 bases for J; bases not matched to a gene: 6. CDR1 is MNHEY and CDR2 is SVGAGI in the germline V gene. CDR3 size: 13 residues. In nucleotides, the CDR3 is TGTGCCAGCAGCTCGACAGGGTTGCAGCCCCAGCATTTT. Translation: CASSSTGLQPQHF.

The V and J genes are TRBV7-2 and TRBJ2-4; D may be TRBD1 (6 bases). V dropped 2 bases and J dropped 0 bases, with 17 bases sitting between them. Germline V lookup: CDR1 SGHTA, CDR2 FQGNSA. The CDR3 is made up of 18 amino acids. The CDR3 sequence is CASSLKQGAGEAKNIQYF. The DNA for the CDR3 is TGTGCCAGCAGCTTAAAGCAGGGTGCAGGGGAAGCCAAAAACATTCAGTACTTC.

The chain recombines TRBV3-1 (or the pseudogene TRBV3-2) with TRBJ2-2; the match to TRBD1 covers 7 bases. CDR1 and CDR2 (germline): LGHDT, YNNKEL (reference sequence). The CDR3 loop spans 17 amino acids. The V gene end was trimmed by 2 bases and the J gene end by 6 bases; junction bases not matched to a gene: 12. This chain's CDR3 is CASSQLFSTGSAGELFF. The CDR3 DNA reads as TGTGCCAGCAGCCAACTCTTTTCGACAGGGTCTGCCGGGGAGCTGTTTTTT.

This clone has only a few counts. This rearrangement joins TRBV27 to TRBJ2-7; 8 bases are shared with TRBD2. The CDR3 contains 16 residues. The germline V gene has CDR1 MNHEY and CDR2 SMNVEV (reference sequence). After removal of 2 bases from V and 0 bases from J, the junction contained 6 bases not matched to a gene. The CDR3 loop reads CASSLPSGLSSYEQYF. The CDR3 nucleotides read TGTGCCAGCAGTTTACCTAGCGGGTTGAGCTCCTACGAGCAGTACTTC.

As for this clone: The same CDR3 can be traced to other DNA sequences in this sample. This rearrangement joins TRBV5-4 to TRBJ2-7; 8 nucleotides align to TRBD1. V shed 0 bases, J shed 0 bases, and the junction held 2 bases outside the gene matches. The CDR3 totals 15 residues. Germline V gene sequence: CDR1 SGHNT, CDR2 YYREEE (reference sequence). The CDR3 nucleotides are TGTGCCAGCAGCTTGGGACAGGGGAGCTCCTACGAGCAGTACTTC. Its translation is CASSLGQGSSYEQYF.

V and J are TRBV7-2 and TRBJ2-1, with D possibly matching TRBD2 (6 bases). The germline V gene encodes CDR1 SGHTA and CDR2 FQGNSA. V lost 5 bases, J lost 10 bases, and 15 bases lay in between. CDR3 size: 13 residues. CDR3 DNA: TGTGCCAGCAGCATTAGCCCTCGGGAGGAGCAGTTCTTC. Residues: CASSISPREEQFF.

The CDR3 sequence: CASSLFRGQVGSPLHF. The CDR3 coding sequence is TGTGCCAGCAGCTTGTTCAGAGGACAGGTTGGTTCACCCCTCCACTTT. The chain uses TRBV13 and TRBJ1-6, with TRBD1 identical over 7 bases. The CDR3 consists of 16 residues. With V trimmed by 3 bases and J by 9 bases, 11 bases remained unmatched. Germline CDR1 is PRHDT and CDR2 is FYEKMQ (reference sequence).

CDR3 amino acids: CASSSRTGQHYGYTF. CDR3 nucleotides: TGTGCCAGCAGTTCTCGGACAGGACAACACTATGGCTACACCTTC. The chain couples TRBV6-2 or TRBV6-3 to TRBJ1-2, with 7 nucleotides matching TRBD1. The CDR3 length is 15 residues. Losses at the gene ends were 4 bases for V and 3 bases for J; bases not matched to a gene: 8. The germline gives CDR1 MNHEY, CDR2 SVGEGT.